These 23 T cell receptor beta chains were all obtained from the same sample, sequenced in a study of graft-versus-host responses after intestinal transplantation. Profiled with immunoSEQ multiplex PCR; TCRdb holds only in-frame clones, not every one. The table has more than 10,000 clones, roughly 93% seen once. The specimen comprised PBMCs, sampled 1032 days after intestinal transplantation. These receptors all come from a human patient who received an intestinal transplant, so some T cells may come from the graft donor.

The V call is TRBV9, the J call TRBJ2-3; possibly TRBD1 or TRBD2 for D (5 bases each). Germline CDR1 is SGDLS and CDR2 is YYNGEE. This CDR3 is 14 amino acids long. Deletions cut 3 bases from V and 4 bases from J, with 12 bases between. In DNA form, the CDR3 reads TGTGCCAGCAGCGCCGGGACCCTCCCAGATACGCAGTATTTT. It is translated as CASSAGTLPDTQYF. Using reference TRBV9 and TRBJ2-3 for the parts outside the CDR3, the full variable domain is DSGVTQTPKHLITATGQRVTLRCSPRSGDLSVYWYQQSLDQGLQFLIQYYNGEERAKGNILERFSAQQFPDLHSELNLSSLELGDSALYFCASSAGTLPDTQYFGPGTRLTVL.

The gene calls are TRBV6-6 and TRBJ1-3; D unclear. The germline V gene has CDR1 MNHNY and CDR2 SVGAGI (reference sequence). V lost 2 bases to trimming and J lost 0 bases, with 5 bases between them. The CDR3 has 14 residues. Written as DNA, the CDR3 is TGTGCCAGCAGTTACAAGGACTCTGGAAACACCATATATTTT. It codes for CASSYKDSGNTIYF.

This sequence joins TRBV10-3 and TRBJ2-3; D is uncertain. Looked up from germline, CDR1 is ENHRY and CDR2 is SYGVKD. CDR3 length equals 13 residues. This chain's CDR3 is CVTSGVGTDTQYF. The CDR3 nucleotides read TGTGTCACCTCTGGGGTCGGCACAGATACGCAGTATTTT.

The chain has TRBV7-3 and TRBJ1-1; D call uncertain. V dropped 5 bases and J dropped 5 bases, with 15 bases sitting between them. CDR1 is SGHTA, CDR2 FQGTGA, per germline. This CDR3 contains 14 residues. The CDR3 DNA follows: TGTGCCAGCAGCCCTCAACCAGGTGGGACTGAAGCTTTCTTT. It yields the protein CASSPQPGGTEAFF.

The CDR3 sequence is CASSGVRVGGELFF. DNA for the CDR3: TGTGCCAGCAGTGGTGTGAGGGTTGGCGGGGAGCTGTTTTTT. The chain uses TRBV2 and TRBJ2-2; a weak D match, TRBD2 (5 bases). Trimming took 4 bases from V and 7 from J, leaving 13 bases between them. This CDR3 has 14 residues. Germline V gene lookup returns CDR1 SNHLY and CDR2 FYNNEI. The whole variable domain, remainder taken from reference TRBV2 and TRBJ2-2, is EPEVTQTPSHQVTQMGQEVILRCVPISNHLYFYWYRQILGQKVEFLVSFYNNEISEKSEIFDDQFSVERPDGSNFTLKIRSTKLEDSAMYFCASSGVRVGGELFFGEGSRLTVL.

The chain joins TRBV6-5 to TRBJ2-7; possibly TRBD1 or TRBD2 for D (5 bases each). CDR3 length: 12 amino acids. Deletions cut 7 bases from V and 5 bases from J, with 12 bases between. The germline V gene has CDR1 MNHEY and CDR2 SVGAGI. CDR3 sequence (DNA): TGTGCCAGCACCAACGGGGCCCACGAGCAGTACTTC. Translation gives CASTNGAHEQYF.

This chain links TRBV6-1 with TRBJ1-2, with D uncertain. This CDR3 is built from 12 residues. Trimming stripped 6 bases from V and 4 bases from J, with 9 bases between. CDR1 is MNHNS and CDR2 is SASEGT in the germline V gene. Written as DNA, the CDR3 is TGTGCCAGCAGGGACGGCCCCTATGGCTACACCTTC. It translates to CASRDGPYGYTF.

As DNA, the CDR3 is TGTGCCAGCAGCTCCCGGGACAGGGTGTCCTACGAGCAGTACTTC. Amino acid sequence: CASSSRDRVSYEQYF. J is TRBJ2-7 and V is TRBV5-4; TRBD1 aligns across 9 bases. After removal of 3 bases from V and 1 base from J, the junction contained 5 bases not matched to a gene. Germline-derived CDR1 and CDR2 are SGHNT and YYREEE (reference sequence). This CDR3 is 15 amino acids long.

The chain carries TRBV4-2 and TRBJ1-6, with D possibly TRBD1 on 6 matching bases. Trimming stripped 1 base from V and 8 bases from J, with 15 bases between. The CDR3 contains 16 residues. Looked up from germline, CDR1 is LGHNA and CDR2 is YNFKEQ. Here the CDR3 reads CASSQAFRDTYSPLHF. CDR3 in DNA: TGTGCCAGCAGCCAAGCGTTCCGGGACACCTATTCACCCCTCCACTTT.

This sequence joins TRBV5-5 and TRBJ2-7, with TRBD1 matching over 8 bases. Germline CDR1 reads SGHKS; CDR2 reads YYEKEE (reference sequence). Germline trimming cut 3 bases from V and 0 bases from J; bases unmatched to any gene: 11. This CDR3 has 17 amino acids. The CDR3 nucleotides read TGTGCCAGCAGCTACGGGGTGACAGGGGTTGGCTCCTACGAGCAGTACTTC. As protein: CASSYGVTGVGSYEQYF. Full variable domain (outside the CDR3, taken from reference TRBV5-5 and TRBJ2-7): DAGVTQSPTHLIKTRGQQVTLRCSPISGHKSVSWYQQVLGQGPQFIFQYYEKEERGRGNFPDRFSARQFPNYSSELNVNALLLGDSALYLCASSYGVTGVGSYEQYFGPGTRLTVT.

The chain recombines TRBV2 with TRBJ1-1; the D gene is possibly TRBD1 (5 bases). The CDR3 extends over 11 amino acids. Deletions cut 8 bases from V and 1 base from J, with 5 bases between. In germline, CDR1 is SNHLY, CDR2 FYNNEI. The CDR3 protein is CASGGNTEAFF. The DNA for the CDR3 is TGTGCCAGCGGGGGGAACACTGAAGCTTTCTTT. Full variable domain (outside the CDR3, taken from reference TRBV2 and TRBJ1-1): EPEVTQTPSHQVTQMGQEVILRCVPISNHLYFYWYRQILGQKVEFLVSFYNNEISEKSEIFDDQFSVERPDGSNFTLKIRSTKLEDSAMYFCASGGNTEAFFGQGTRLTVV.

This clone was seen only a few times. The V call is TRBV7-9, the J call TRBJ1-3; weak D call: TRBD1 (6 bases). CDR1 and CDR2 from the germline V gene are SEHNR and FQNEAQ (reference sequence). This CDR3 spans 18 amino acids. V was clipped by 1 base and J by 4 bases, with 20 bases between them. The DNA for the CDR3 is TGTGCCAGCAGCTTAGACCTGGGACAAATTTTAACCGGAAACACCATATATTTT. This translates into CASSLDLGQILTGNTIYF.

The chain combines TRBV7-9 with TRBJ1-4; D gene uncertain. The CDR3 has 16 amino acids. The germline gives CDR1 SEHNR, CDR2 FQNEAQ (reference sequence). The V and J ends lost 1 base and 0 bases respectively, with 9 bases between them. The CDR3 here is CASSLERLSTNEKLFF. The CDR3 DNA is TGTGCCAGCAGCTTAGAAAGACTTTCAACTAATGAAAAACTGTTTTTT.

CDR3 bases: TGTGCCAGCAGCTTAAGGGTGAGGGACACTGAAGCTTTCTTT. It codes for CASSLRVRDTEAFF. The V call is TRBV7-6, the J call TRBJ1-1, with no clear D. Germline CDR1 and CDR2: SGHVS and FNYEAQ. V lost 2 bases, J lost 3 bases, and 10 bases lay in between. The CDR3 covers 14 residues. The entire variable domain, with the rest obtained from reference TRBV7-6 and TRBJ1-1, is as follows: GAGVSQSPRYKVTKRGQDVALRCDPISGHVSLYWYRQALGQGPEFLTYFNYEAQQDKSGLPNDRFSAERPEGSISTLTIQRTEQRDSAMYRCASSLRVRDTEAFFGQGTRLTVV.

The rearrangement links TRBV11-2 to TRBJ2-7, with D hard to call. The CDR3 contains 13 residues. Trimming shortened V by 2 bases and J by 11 bases, and 16 bases separated the two germline ends. Germline V gene lookup returns CDR1 SGHAT and CDR2 FQNNGV. CDR3 residues: CASSLKVARREYF. The CDR3 DNA is TGTGCCAGCAGCTTAAAGGTGGCCAGGCGAGAGTACTTC.

The chain combines TRBV18 with TRBJ2-7, with a possible D match to TRBD2 (5 bases). Germline V lookup: CDR1 KGHSH, CDR2 LQKENI. This CDR3 region has 13 residues. Trimming shortened V by 1 base and J by 2 bases, and 6 bases separated the two germline ends. The CDR3 reads CASSPQTTYEQYF. CDR3 nucleotides: TGTGCCAGCTCACCACAGACTACCTACGAGCAGTACTTC.

This chain joins TRBV6-5 and TRBJ1-1, with D uncertain. V lost 2 bases and J lost 1, with 2 bases in between. CDR3 length: 12 residues. The germline V gene has CDR1 MNHEY and CDR2 SVGAGI. In nucleotides, the CDR3 is TGTGCCAGCAGTTACCCGAACACTGAAGCTTTCTTT. This translates into CASSYPNTEAFF.

The chain couples TRBV7-2 to TRBJ1-2, with D perhaps TRBD1 (6 bases). Germline CDR1 SGHTA, CDR2 FQGNSA. The length of the CDR3 is 15 residues. The ends were cut back, 4 bases at V and 2 bases at J, with 14 bases in the middle. This CDR3 reads CASSSTGTTNYGYTF. As DNA, the CDR3 is TGTGCCAGCAGCTCGACCGGGACAACCAACTATGGCTACACCTTC.

The chain joins TRBV7-8 to TRBJ1-5, with 10 nucleotides matching TRBD1. V trimming: 5 bases; J trimming: 2 bases; junction bases outside the gene matches: 3. The CDR3 runs 15 residues. The germline V gene has CDR1 SGHVS and CDR2 FQNEAQ. The CDR3 DNA reads TGTGCCAGCAGCCGACAGGGGGCTGGCAATCAGCCCCAGCATTTT. Its translation: CASSRQGAGNQPQHF.

J is TRBJ1-1 and V is TRBV29-1; D unclear. V dropped 2 bases and J dropped 2 bases, with 12 bases sitting between them. This CDR3 is built from 14 residues. Germline CDR1 and CDR2: SQVTM and ANQGSEA. CDR3 sequence: CSVEKGSSNTEAFF. CDR3 bases: TGCAGCGTTGAAAAGGGCAGTTCAAACACTGAAGCTTTCTTT.

CDR3 sequence: CASSYVGGSGYTF. As DNA, the CDR3 is TGTGCCAGCAGTTACGTTGGGGGAAGTGGCTACACCTTC. The rearrangement links TRBV6-6 to TRBJ1-2, with a tentative D call TRBD1 (5 bases). V was clipped by 2 bases and J by 7 bases, with 11 bases between them. CDR3 length equals 13 residues. Per germline, CDR1 MNHNY and CDR2 SVGAGI (reference sequence).

V is TRBV7-9 and J is TRBJ1-5, with D possibly TRBD1 on 5 matching bases. Trimming cost V 3 bases and J 7 bases, with 7 bases left between them. From germline, CDR1 is SEHNR and CDR2 FQNEAQ (reference sequence). There are 12 residues in the CDR3. The CDR3 DNA is TGTGCCAGCAGCTTGGGGGAGCAGCCCCAGCATTTT. Its translation is CASSLGEQPQHF.

This chain joins TRBV6-6 and TRBJ2-5; the D gene is possibly TRBD1 (6 bases). Between the trimmed V and J ends, which lost 5 bases and 1 base, there was a span of 11 bases. The CDR3 runs 14 residues. Germline CDR1 reads MNHNY; CDR2 reads SVGAGI (reference sequence). For the CDR3, the DNA is TGTGCCAGCAGTACCTGGGACACCCAAGAGACCCAGTACTTC. Protein sequence: CASSTWDTQETQYF.